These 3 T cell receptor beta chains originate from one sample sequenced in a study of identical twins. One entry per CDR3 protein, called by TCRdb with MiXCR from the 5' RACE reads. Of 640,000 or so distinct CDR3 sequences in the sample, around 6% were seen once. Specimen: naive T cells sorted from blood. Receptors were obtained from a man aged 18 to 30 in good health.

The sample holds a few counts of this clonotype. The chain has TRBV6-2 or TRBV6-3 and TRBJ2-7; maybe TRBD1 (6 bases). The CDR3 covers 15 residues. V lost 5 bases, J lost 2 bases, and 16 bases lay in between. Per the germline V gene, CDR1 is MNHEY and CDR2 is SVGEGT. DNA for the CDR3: TGTGCCAGCAGTGAGACAGGACCCTTCACCTACGAGCAGTACGTC. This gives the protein CASSETGPFTYEQYV.

CDR3 nucleotide sequence: TGCGCCAGCAGCCAAGATCCCGGGAACAAAAACGAGCAGTACTTC. It encodes CASSQDPGNKNEQYF. The chain uses TRBV4-3 and TRBJ2-7, with D maybe TRBD2 (5 bases). The CDR3 is made up of 15 amino acids. V lost 0 bases and J 5 bases, leaving 14 bases between the germline ends. Germline CDR1 and CDR2: LGHNA and YSLEER.

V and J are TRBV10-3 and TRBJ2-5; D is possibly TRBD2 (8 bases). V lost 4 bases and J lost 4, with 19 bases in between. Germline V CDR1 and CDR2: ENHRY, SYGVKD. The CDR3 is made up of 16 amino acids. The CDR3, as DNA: TGTGCCATCAGTGCCCTCCGGGAGGGGGACAGAGAGACCCAGTACTTC. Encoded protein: CAISALREGDRETQYF.